This entry features one T cell receptor beta chain sequence. Its binding antigen is unknown. No quality values exist for individual bases; no much larger clone is one base distant. The data stem from a study of blood T cell repertoires in COVID-19 (dated by TCRdb to 2020 to 2021). Study-level background: Samples from collaborators originated in the United States, Italy and Spain and spanned both the acute and convalescent phases of COVID-19. The prospective study material was composed of cDNA or gDNA derived from T cells, B-cell-depleted T cells, or PBMCs. The dataset comprised deeply sampled blood TCRbeta repertoires from subjects exposed to, actively infected with, or recovered from COVID-19. The repertoires were made available in a free public database intended to serve as a resource for research on the immune response to SARS-CoV-2. Samples came from the ongoing ImmuneRACE study (first 160 participants) plus 1,254 subjects from 6 global collaborators. Sample metadata almost always included a de-identified subject ID, COVID-19 status, age in years and sex. Where available, HLA class I and class II types were obtained from metadata supplied by the sample provider rather than from assay-based typing. What the research found in general, with its limitations: The quantity of clinical and demographic metadata differed by source and by participant and was supplied without curation.

The immunoSEQ Assay, a bias-controlled multiplex PCR, was used to amplify TCRbeta CDR3 regions from genomic DNA. Regarding the original processing steps: Within the assay, amplification of reference gene primers was used to estimate how many nucleated cells each sample contained. To quantify the absolute abundance of each unique TCRbeta CDR3 rearrangement, sequence reads were collapsed and filtered. For each sample, productive Simpson clonality was calculated as the square root of Simpson's diversity index across productive rearrangements. TCRdb stores this immuneACCESS table with in-frame sequences only. Part of the clones is absent; in the studies checked, under half of the shortfall reflects unresolved V genes, and no reason is known for the rest. V and J calls and clone size come straight from that table; D and trimming were deduced from the DNA. This sample lists around 340,000 clones; approximately 91% were detected once. Of the sample, over 1% is held by the ten largest clones.

Participants in the prospective study were aged roughly 18 to 100 years, lived in about two dozen United States geographic areas, and enrolled through a virtual design. To assign participants to cohorts, the prospective study relied on clinical history that participants themselves reported in a screening survey and a study questionnaire. Exposed participants had been in contact with someone with a PCR-confirmed or clinician-diagnosed COVID-19 case within 2 weeks of study entry. Mobile phlebotomists in the prospective study collected whole blood, serum and a nasopharyngeal or oropharyngeal swab from every participant. Prospective study participants could optionally give additional blood draws and questionnaires over an approximately two-month period. Blood samples from the prospective study were shipped frozen or at room temperature prior to DNA extraction. As encoded in the germline V gene, CDR1 is KGHSH while CDR2 is LQKENI. Trimmed from V: 4 bases; trimmed from J: 0 bases; junction bases lacking a gene match: 1. Including cysteine and phenylalanine, the CDR3 has 14 amino acids. Left in the record is the CDR3 DNA by itself, 42 bases read in frame from the first base.

The receptor comes from a woman under 40 who had been exposed to COVID-19. Sequenced sample: PBMCs or T cells enriched from blood (not recorded which). The rearranged chain carries TRBV18 and TRBJ1-1; the junction holds 8 bases that match TRBD1. At the DNA level, the sequence is TGTGCCAGCTCACTGGACAGGGTGAACACTGAAGCTTTCTTT. Its protein reads: CASSLDRVNTEAFF.